Detailed here is one T cell receptor beta chain. V lost 4 bases to trimming and J lost 6 bases, with 8 bases between them. This CDR3 is built from 12 residues. Germline-derived CDR1 and CDR2 are WSHSY and SAAADI. This entry is derived from a study of PD-L1 blockade in urothelial cancer. The assay was immunoSEQ multiplex PCR, and TCRdb's table has in-frame clones only and misses some. The table lists 35,000 to 45,000 clones, more than 75% of them singletons. The receptor was derived from a woman aged 60 to 75 with urothelial cancer. Sequences were derived from PBMCs, sampled around atezolizumab (anti-PD-L1) treatment. The V gene is TRBV10-2, the J gene TRBJ2-3; D unresolved. CDR3 in amino acids: CASSVLSDTQYF. CDR3 coding DNA: TGCGCCAGCAGTGTATTATCCGATACGCAGTATTTT.